The 16 T cell receptor beta chains given below trace back to one sample, sequenced in a study of early stage breast cancer tumors. Some clones are missing from TCRdb's copy, which holds only in-frame ones; the method was immunoSEQ multiplex PCR. The sample lists some 48,000 clones; roughly 83% were seen once. Sample: blood. All receptors derive from a person aged 45 to 59 with breast cancer.

The genes are TRBV7-8 and TRBJ2-7; no reliable D call. Trimming took off 5 bases at V and 2 bases at J, with 13 bases between the two ends. This CDR3 contains 14 residues. Germline CDR1 SGHVS, CDR2 FQNEAQ. CDR3 amino acids: CASSPVRQTYEQYF. CDR3 nucleotides: TGTGCCAGCAGCCCTGTAAGACAAACCTACGAGCAGTACTTC.

The V call is TRBV6-6, the J call TRBJ2-1, with TRBD1 matching 10 bases. Trimming cost V 4 bases and J 8 bases; bases outside gene matches: 2. The CDR3 sequence is 13 residues long. Germline lookup yields CDR1 MNHNY and CDR2 SVGAGI (reference sequence). This chain's CDR3 is CASSSGQGDEQFF. As DNA, the CDR3 is TGTGCCAGCAGTTCTGGACAGGGGGATGAGCAGTTCTTC.

This sequence joins TRBV7-8 and TRBJ1-1, with D possibly being TRBD1 (5 bases). V lost 5 bases and J lost 4, with 11 bases in between. Germline assignment: CDR1 SGHVS and CDR2 FQNEAQ. The CDR3 has 13 residues. The CDR3 here is CASSVRVGTEAFF. DNA for the CDR3: TGTGCCAGCAGCGTCAGGGTAGGCACTGAAGCTTTCTTT.

The chain uses TRBV4-1 and TRBJ1-3; D gene unclear. The CDR3 is made up of 16 amino acids. Germline V gene data show CDR1 as MGHRA and CDR2 as YSYEKL. The germline V and J ends were trimmed by 1 base and 1 base, with 11 bases remaining between them. Here the CDR3 reads CASSQVGRDSGNTIYF. The CDR3 bases are TGCGCCAGCAGCCAAGTCGGACGGGATTCTGGAAACACCATATATTTT.

The chain carries TRBV29-1 and TRBJ2-1; 7 positions match TRBD1. Germline values: CDR1 SQVTM, CDR2 ANQGSEA. The CDR3 sequence is 14 residues long. Trimming took 3 bases from V and 6 from J; bases not matched to a gene: 8. This CDR3 is CSVDRAPGGNEQFF. DNA of the CDR3: TGCAGCGTTGACAGGGCCCCAGGGGGCAATGAGCAGTTCTTC.

The chain has TRBV7-8 and TRBJ1-1; 9 bases fit TRBD1. The CDR3 covers 16 residues. The germline gives CDR1 SGHVS, CDR2 FQNEAQ. V was clipped by 3 bases and J by 0 bases; unmatched bases: 5. The CDR3 reads CASSLANRGLNTEAFF. DNA of the CDR3: TGTGCCAGCAGCTTGGCTAACAGGGGGCTGAACACTGAAGCTTTCTTT.

About this clone itself: One end of the junction is discordant with germline, which a read error may explain. The rearrangement uses TRBV2 and TRBJ1-2, with 7 bases fitting TRBD1. The CDR3 totals 14 residues. Germline V CDR1 and CDR2: SNHLY, FYNNEI. The CDR3 is CASREGGAKYGYTF. The CDR3 DNA follows: TGTGCCAGCAGAGAAGGGGGCGCGAAATATGGCTACACCTTC.

The chain employs TRBV5-5 and TRBJ1-5, with D unresolved. The CDR3 contains 13 residues. V was shortened by 1 base and J by 5 bases, with 7 bases between the two germline ends. CDR1 and CDR2 (germline): SGHKS, YYEKEE (reference sequence). The CDR3 DNA reads as TGTGCCAGCAGCTTGCACAGAGATCAGCCCCAGCATTTT. This sequence encodes CASSLHRDQPQHF.

The J gene is TRBJ2-5, the V gene TRBV18; D is possibly TRBD1 or TRBD2 (5 bases each). The ends were cut back, 3 bases at V and 5 bases at J, with 13 bases in the middle. Germline V gene data show CDR1 as KGHSH and CDR2 as LQKENI. CDR3 size: 14 residues. The CDR3 loop is CASSPPGDRETQYF. CDR3 DNA sequence: TGTGCCAGCTCACCTCCCGGGGACCGCGAGACCCAGTACTTC.

The chain uses TRBV19 and TRBJ2-4; possibly TRBD1 or TRBD2 for D (5 bases each). V dropped 7 bases and J dropped 9 bases, with 13 bases sitting between them. CDR1 LNHDA and CDR2 SQIVND come from the germline V gene (reference sequence). This CDR3 spans 12 amino acids. CDR3 residues: CASTQPGTIQYF. The CDR3 DNA reads TGTGCCAGTACGCAGCCAGGGACCATTCAGTACTTC.

CDR3 sequence: CASTPGLVNQPQHF. The DNA for the CDR3 is TGTGCCAGCACCCCCGGACTCGTCAATCAGCCCCAGCATTTT. The chain joins TRBV7-8 to TRBJ1-5; D remains ambiguous. The V gene lost 7 bases and the J gene lost 3 bases, with 13 bases spanning the gap. The CDR3 extends over 14 amino acids. Germline CDR1 reads SGHVS; CDR2 reads FQNEAQ.

This chain uses TRBV7-8 with TRBJ1-2; 12 nucleotides match TRBD1. Losses at the gene ends were 3 bases for V and 5 bases for J; bases not matched to a gene: 13. The germline gives CDR1 SGHVS, CDR2 FQNEAQ. The CDR3 extends over 18 amino acids. CDR3 nucleotides: TGTGCCAGCAGCTTCCTTAGGGGACAGGGGGCCAAGGTATATGGCTACACCTTC. Translated: CASSFLRGQGAKVYGYTF.

This chain uses TRBV18 with TRBJ1-1, with D perhaps TRBD1 (6 bases). The V end was cut by 3 bases, the J end by 1 base, with 12 bases between. Germline loops: CDR1 KGHSH, CDR2 LQKENI. CDR3 length equals 15 residues. The CDR3 protein is CASSPSAGANTEAFF. CDR3 nucleotides: TGTGCCAGCTCACCCTCAGCAGGGGCGAACACTGAAGCTTTCTTT.

CDR3 loop: CASSLETSASYEQYF. CDR3 DNA: TGCGCCAGCAGCTTAGAGACTAGCGCGTCCTACGAGCAGTACTTC. The J gene is TRBJ2-7, the V gene TRBV5-1; TRBD2 matches 8 bases. J lost 1 base, V lost 2 bases, and 5 bases had no gene match. Germline V CDR1 and CDR2: SGHRS, YFSETQ. The CDR3 totals 15 residues.

This clone has only one observation. The rearrangement links TRBV6-1 to TRBJ1-1; unclear D gene. CDR1 and CDR2 from the germline V gene are MNHNS and SASEGT. There are 14 residues in the CDR3. V gave up 1 base and J gave up 1 base, with 7 bases separating them. The CDR3 loop is CASSEGAGNTEAFF. Here the CDR3 DNA reads TGTGCCAGCAGTGAAGGAGCAGGGAACACTGAAGCTTTCTTT.

This chain connects TRBV28 to TRBJ2-7; the D gene is possibly TRBD1 (5 bases). CDR1 and CDR2 (germline): MDHEN, SYDVKM. The V end was cut by 0 bases, the J end by 4 bases, with 19 bases between. The CDR3 has 17 amino acids. CDR3 DNA: TGTGCCAGCAGTTTATGGGCAAAAGGACAAGTGACATACGAGCAGTACTTC. Protein sequence: CASSLWAKGQVTYEQYF.